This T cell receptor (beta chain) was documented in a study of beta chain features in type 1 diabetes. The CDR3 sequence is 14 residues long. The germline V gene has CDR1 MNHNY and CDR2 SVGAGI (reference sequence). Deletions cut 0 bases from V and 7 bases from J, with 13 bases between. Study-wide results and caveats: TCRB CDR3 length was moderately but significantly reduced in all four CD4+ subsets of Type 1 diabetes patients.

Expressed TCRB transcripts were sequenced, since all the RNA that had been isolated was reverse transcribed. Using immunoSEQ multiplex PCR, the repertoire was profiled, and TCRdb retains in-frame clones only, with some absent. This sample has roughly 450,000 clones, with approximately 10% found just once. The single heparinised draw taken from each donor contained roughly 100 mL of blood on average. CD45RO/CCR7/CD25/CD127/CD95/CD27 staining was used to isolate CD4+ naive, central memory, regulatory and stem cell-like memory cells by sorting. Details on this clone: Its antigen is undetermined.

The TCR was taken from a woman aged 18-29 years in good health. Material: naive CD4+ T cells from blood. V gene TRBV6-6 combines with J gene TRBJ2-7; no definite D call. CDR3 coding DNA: TGTGCCAGCAGTTACTCGAAGGTTGTGAGGGAGCAGTACTTC. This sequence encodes CASSYSKVVREQYF.